This T cell receptor beta chain emerged from a study of post-analysis software for immune sequencing data. Whole-study context: Progressive-relapsing, secondary progressive and relapsing-remitting multiple sclerosis were among the disease courses included. The study's findings and limits: Batch-matched samples strongly co-clustered by F measure. There was significantly lower normalized Chao1 diversity in multiple sclerosis patients than in controls. Higher frequency in patients than in controls was seen for roughly five TRBV segments, with TRBV5-6, TRBV5-1 and TRBV20-1 among them.

Prepared TCR beta cDNA libraries contained unique molecular identifiers. It was from about 1 to 10 million T cells that some 460,000 cDNA molecules came. TCRdb reprocessed the PCR reads via MiXCR and lists one record per CDR3 protein. The data hold approximately 360,000 distinct CDR3 sequences, with approximately 38% observed a single time. Notes on this clonotype: What it binds is not known.

Trimming cost V 8 bases and J 7 bases; bases outside gene matches: 6. This CDR3 is built from 14 residues. The V and J genes are TRBV12-3 or TRBV12-4 and TRBJ2-1; 12 nucleotides align to TRBD2. The specimen was blood. The TCR comes from a girl aged 5 to 17 with multiple sclerosis. The CDR3 loop reads CASDLAGGRNEQFF. In nucleotides, the CDR3 is TGTGCCAGCGACCTAGCGGGGGGGCGAAATGAGCAGTTCTTC.